Listed below are T cell receptor beta chains from one sample, sequenced in a study of blood T cell repertoires in COVID-19. Libraries were prepared by immunoSEQ multiplex PCR; TCRdb keeps only in-frame clonotypes and omits some of them. Among approximately 170,000 clones listed, 86% were seen once. Sequencing was carried out using peripheral blood. Receptor source: an elderly woman in a cohort sampled during active or convalescent COVID-19. Each CDR3 is given with its conserved first and last residue. D genes are given only for firm matches. Clone size is shown for a subset of rows, as once, few, many or a class of expanded clone.

TRBJ2-3 | TRBV9 | . | once | CASSVVASDTQYF | TGTGCCAGCAGCGTAGTAGCTTCAGATACGCAGTATTTT
TRBJ1-5 | TRBV4-1 | . | . | CASSQERPLGNQPQHF | TGCGCCAGCAGCCAAGAGCGACCGCTAGGCAATCAGCCCCAGCATTTT
TRBJ1-2 | TRBV6-6 | . | . | CASSSHRDTYGYTF | TGTGCCAGCAGTTCGCACCGGGACACCTATGGCTACACCTTC
TRBJ2-5 | TRBV3-1/TRBV3-2 | . | . | CASSQPLSGRTQETQYF | TGTGCCAGCAGCCAACCTTTAAGCGGGCGCACTCAAGAGACCCAGTACTTC
TRBJ1-3 | TRBV11-2 | . | . | CASSLNRAVGGNTIYF | TGTGCCAGCAGCTTAAACAGGGCCGTGGGAGGAAACACCATATATTTT
TRBJ2-1 | TRBV24-1 | TRBD2 | . | CATSDLGTSGSYNEQFF | TGTGCCACCAGTGATTTGGGCACTAGCGGGAGCTACAATGAGCAGTTCTTC
TRBJ1-3 | TRBV28 | . | . | CASSNRVSGNTIYF | TGTGCCAGCAGCAACAGGGTTTCCGGAAACACCATATATTTT
TRBJ1-2 | TRBV14 | . | few | CASSQVRGYGYTF | TGTGCCAGCAGCCAAGTCCGAGGCTATGGCTACACCTTC
TRBJ1-3 | TRBV28 | . | once | CATGLNGNTIYF | TGTGCCACAGGGCTTAACGGAAACACCATATATTTT
TRBJ2-7 | TRBV11-2 | TRBD1 | . | CASSLGDRVSYEQYF | TGTGCCAGCAGCTTAGGGGACAGGGTATCCTACGAGCAGTACTTC
TRBJ2-2 | TRBV28 | . | . | CASRGLYSGTGELFF | TGTGCCAGCAGAGGATTATATTCGGGTACCGGGGAGCTGTTTTTT
TRBJ1-2 | TRBV5-4 | . | . | CASSLAAENYGYTF | TGTGCCAGCAGCTTGGCCGCAGAAAACTATGGCTACACCTTC
TRBJ2-7 | TRBV24-1 | TRBD1 | few | CATSDLLQGAKEQYF | TGTGCCACCAGTGATTTGCTCCAGGGGGCTAAGGAGCAGTACTTC
TRBJ1-5 | TRBV6-5 | TRBD1 | . | CASRGQGGNQPQHF | TGTGCCAGCAGGGGACAGGGGGGCAATCAGCCCCAGCATTTT
TRBJ2-3 | TRBV2 | TRBD1 | once | CASSKGTGDTQYF | TGTGCCAGCAGTAAAGGGACAGGGGACACGCAGTATTTT
TRBJ1-2 | TRBV2 | . | . | CASSGLGTNYGYTF | TGTGCCAGCAGTGGACTCGGGACTAACTATGGCTACACCTTC
TRBJ1-4 | TRBV30 | TRBD1 | once | CAWSSYRGFNEKLFF | TGTGCCTGGAGCTCCTACAGGGGATTTAATGAAAAACTGTTTTTT
TRBJ1-6 | TRBV2 | . | few | CASRRSEPNNSPLHF | TGTGCCAGCAGGAGGTCAGAGCCAAATAATTCACCCCTCCACTTT
TRBJ2-5 | TRBV20-1 | . | . | CSARRETQYF | TGCAGTGCTAGGCGGGAGACCCAGTACTTC
TRBJ2-3 | TRBV20-1 | TRBD2 | . | CSASTSGRGYTQYF | TGCAGTGCTAGTACTAGCGGGAGAGGATATACGCAGTATTTT